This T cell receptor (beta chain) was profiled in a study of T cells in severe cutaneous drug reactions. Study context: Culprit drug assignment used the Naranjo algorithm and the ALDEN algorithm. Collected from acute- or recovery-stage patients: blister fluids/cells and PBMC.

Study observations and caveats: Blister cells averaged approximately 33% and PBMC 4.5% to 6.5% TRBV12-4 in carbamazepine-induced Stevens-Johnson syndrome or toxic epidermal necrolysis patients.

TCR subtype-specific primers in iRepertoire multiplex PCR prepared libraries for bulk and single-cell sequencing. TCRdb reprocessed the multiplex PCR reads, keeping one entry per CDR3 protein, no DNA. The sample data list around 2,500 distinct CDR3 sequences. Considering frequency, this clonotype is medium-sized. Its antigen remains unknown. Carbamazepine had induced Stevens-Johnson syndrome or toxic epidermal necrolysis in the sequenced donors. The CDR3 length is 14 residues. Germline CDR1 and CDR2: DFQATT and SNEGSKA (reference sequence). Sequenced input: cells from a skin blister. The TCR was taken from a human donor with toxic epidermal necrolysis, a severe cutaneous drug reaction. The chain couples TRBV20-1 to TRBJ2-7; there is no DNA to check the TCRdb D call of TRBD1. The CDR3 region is CSATGTGDFGEQYF.